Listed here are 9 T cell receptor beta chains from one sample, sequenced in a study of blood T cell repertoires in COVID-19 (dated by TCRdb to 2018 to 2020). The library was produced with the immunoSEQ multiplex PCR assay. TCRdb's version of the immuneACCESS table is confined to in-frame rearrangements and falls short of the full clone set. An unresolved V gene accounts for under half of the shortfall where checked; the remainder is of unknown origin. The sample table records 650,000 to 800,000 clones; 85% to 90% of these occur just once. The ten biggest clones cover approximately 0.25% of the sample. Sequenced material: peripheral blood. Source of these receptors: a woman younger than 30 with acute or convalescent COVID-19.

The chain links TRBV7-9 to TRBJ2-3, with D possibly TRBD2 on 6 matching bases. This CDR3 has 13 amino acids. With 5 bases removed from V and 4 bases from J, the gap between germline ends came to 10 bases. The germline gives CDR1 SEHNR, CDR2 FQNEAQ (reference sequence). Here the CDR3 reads CASSGGNADTQYF. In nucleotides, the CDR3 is TGTGCCAGCAGCGGAGGGAACGCAGATACGCAGTATTTT.

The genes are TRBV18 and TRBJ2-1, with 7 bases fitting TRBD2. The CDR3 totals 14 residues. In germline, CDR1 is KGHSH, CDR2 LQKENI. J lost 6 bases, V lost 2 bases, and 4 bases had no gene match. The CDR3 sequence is CASSPASGGNEQFF. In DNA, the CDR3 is TGTGCCAGCTCACCAGCTAGCGGCGGCAATGAGCAGTTCTTC.

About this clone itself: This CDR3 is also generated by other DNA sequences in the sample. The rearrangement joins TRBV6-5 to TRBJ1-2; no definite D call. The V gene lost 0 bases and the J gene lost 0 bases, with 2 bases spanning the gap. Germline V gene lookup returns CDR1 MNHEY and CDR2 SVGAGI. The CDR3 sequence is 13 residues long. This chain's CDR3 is CASSYSANYGYTF. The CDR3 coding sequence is TGTGCCAGCAGTTACTCCGCTAACTATGGCTACACCTTC.

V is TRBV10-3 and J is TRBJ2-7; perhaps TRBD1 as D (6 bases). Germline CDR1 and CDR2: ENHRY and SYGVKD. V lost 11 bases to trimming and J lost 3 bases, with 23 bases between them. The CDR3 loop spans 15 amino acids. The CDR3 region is CAVRPRQGFDYEQYF. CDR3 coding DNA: TGTGCCGTCCGCCCCAGGCAGGGGTTCGACTACGAGCAGTACTTC.

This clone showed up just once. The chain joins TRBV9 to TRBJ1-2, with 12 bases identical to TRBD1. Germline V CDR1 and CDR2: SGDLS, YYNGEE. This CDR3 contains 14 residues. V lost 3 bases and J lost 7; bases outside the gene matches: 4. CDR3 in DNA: TGTGCCAGCAGCGCTGGGACAGGGGGCATTGGCTACACCTTC. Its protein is CASSAGTGGIGYTF.

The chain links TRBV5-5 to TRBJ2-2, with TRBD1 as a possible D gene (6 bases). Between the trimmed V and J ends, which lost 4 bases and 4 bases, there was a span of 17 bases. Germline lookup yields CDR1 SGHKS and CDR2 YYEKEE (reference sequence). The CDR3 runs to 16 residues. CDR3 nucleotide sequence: TGTGCCAGCAGCCAATACAGGGTTTCAAGCACCGGGGAGCTGTTTTTT. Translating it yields CASSQYRVSSTGELFF.

The CDR3 coding sequence is TGTGCCAGCTCACCAACCCCACAGGGCTCTGGAAACACCATATATTTT. It codes for CASSPTPQGSGNTIYF. The chain carries TRBV18 and TRBJ1-3; D is perhaps TRBD1 (6 bases). Germline lookup yields CDR1 KGHSH and CDR2 LQKENI. The CDR3 sequence is 16 residues long. V was pared by 2 bases and J by 0 bases, with 11 bases between.

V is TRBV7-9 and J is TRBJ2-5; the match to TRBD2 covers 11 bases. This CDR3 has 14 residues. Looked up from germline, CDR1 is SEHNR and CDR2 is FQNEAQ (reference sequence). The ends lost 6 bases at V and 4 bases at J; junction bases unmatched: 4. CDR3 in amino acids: CASSSGLAGETQYF. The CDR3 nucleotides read TGTGCCAGCAGTTCTGGACTAGCGGGAGAGACCCAGTACTTC.

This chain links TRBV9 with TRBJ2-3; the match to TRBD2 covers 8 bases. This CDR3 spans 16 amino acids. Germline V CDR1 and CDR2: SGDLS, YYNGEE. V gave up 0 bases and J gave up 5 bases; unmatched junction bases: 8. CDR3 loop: CASSVETGGPGDTQYF. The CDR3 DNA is TGTGCCAGCAGCGTAGAGACGGGGGGGCCTGGAGATACGCAGTATTTT. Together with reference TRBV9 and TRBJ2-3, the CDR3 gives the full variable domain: DSGVTQTPKHLITATGQRVTLRCSPRSGDLSVYWYQQSLDQGLQFLIQYYNGEERAKGNILERFSAQQFPDLHSELNLSSLELGDSALYFCASSVETGGPGDTQYFGPGTRLTVL.